This TCR beta chain was obtained from a study of beta chain features in type 1 diabetes. Study outcomes and limitations: HLA influence on TCRB rearrangement stayed unresolved here. There was a moderate but significant shortening of TCRB CDR3s in all four CD4+ subsets of Type 1 diabetes patients.

Expressed TCRB transcripts were sequenced because the isolated RNA had all been reverse transcribed beforehand. Generated by immunoSEQ multiplex PCR, the TCRdb table keeps only in-frame clones and is missing some. The sample contains roughly 150,000 clones, approximately 10% of which appear only once. The V gene's germline CDR1 is SGHAT and CDR2 FQNNGV. Trimming removed 5 bases from V and 9 bases from J, with 8 bases in between. This CDR3 has 11 residues. On this clone: What it recognizes is unknown.

A single heparinised draw of approximately 100 mL on average was taken per donor. Input material: central memory CD4+ T cells from blood. The sequence came from a woman aged 25 to 39 with type 1 diabetes. The rearrangement joins TRBV11-2 to TRBJ2-1, with D possibly being TRBD1 (5 bases). This CDR3 is CASSQGAEQFF. CDR3 sequence (DNA): TGTGCCAGCAGCCAGGGCGCTGAGCAGTTCTTC.